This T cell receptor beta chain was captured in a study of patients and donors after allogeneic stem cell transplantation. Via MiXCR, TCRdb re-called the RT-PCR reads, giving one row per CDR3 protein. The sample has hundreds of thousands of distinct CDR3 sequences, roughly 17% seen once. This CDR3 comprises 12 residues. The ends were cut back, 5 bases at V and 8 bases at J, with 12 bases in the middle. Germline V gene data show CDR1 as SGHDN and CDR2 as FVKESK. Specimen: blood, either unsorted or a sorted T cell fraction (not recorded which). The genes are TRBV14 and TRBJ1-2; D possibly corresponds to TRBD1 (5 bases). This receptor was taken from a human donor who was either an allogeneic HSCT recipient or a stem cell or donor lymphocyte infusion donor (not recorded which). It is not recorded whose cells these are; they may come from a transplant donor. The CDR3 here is CASSYQRGGYTF. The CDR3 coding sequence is TGTGCCAGCAGCTACCAACGGGGGGGCTACACCTTC. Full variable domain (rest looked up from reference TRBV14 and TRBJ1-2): EAGVTQFPSHSVIEKGQTVTLRCDPISGHDNLYWYRRVMGKEIKFLLHFVKESKQDESGMPNNRFLAERTGGTYSTLKVQPAELEDSGVYFCASSYQRGGYTFGSGTRLTVV.